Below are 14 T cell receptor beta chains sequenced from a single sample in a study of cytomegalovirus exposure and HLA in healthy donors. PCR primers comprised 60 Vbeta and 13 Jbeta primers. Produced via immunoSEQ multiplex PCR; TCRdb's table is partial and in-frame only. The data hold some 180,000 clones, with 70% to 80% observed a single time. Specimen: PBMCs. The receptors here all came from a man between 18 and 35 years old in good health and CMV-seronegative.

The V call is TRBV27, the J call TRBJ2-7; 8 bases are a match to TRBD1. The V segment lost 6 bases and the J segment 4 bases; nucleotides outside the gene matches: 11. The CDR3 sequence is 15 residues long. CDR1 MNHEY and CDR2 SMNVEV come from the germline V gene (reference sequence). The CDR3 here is CASSHHGQGEYEQYF. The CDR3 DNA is TGTGCCAGCAGCCACCACGGACAGGGAGAGTACGAGCAGTACTTC.

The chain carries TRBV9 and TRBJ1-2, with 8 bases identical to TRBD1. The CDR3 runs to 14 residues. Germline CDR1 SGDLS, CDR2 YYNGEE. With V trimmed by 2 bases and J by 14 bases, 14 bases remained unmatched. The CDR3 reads CASSVGGRGHDRTF. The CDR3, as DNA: TGTGCCAGCAGCGTTGGTGGCAGGGGGCACGATAGGACCTTC.

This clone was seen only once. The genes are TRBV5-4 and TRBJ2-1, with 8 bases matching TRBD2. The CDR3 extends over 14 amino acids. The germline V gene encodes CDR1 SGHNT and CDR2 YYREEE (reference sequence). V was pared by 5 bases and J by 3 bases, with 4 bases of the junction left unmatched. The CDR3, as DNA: TGTGCCAGCAGTGGGGCGGGGGGCTACAATGAGCAGTTCTTC. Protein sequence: CASSGAGGYNEQFF.

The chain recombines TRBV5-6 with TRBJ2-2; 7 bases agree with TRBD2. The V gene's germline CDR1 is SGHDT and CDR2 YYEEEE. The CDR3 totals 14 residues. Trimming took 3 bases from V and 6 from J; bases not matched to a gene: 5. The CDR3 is CASSWGTIPGELFF. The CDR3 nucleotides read TGTGCCAGCAGCTGGGGGACTATCCCCGGGGAGCTGTTTTTT. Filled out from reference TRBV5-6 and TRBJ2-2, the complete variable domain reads DAGVTQSPTHLIKTRGQQVTLRCSPKSGHDTVSWYQQALGQGPQFIFQYYEEEERQRGNFPDRFSGHQFPNYSSELNVNALLLGDSALYLCASSWGTIPGELFFGEGSRLTVL.

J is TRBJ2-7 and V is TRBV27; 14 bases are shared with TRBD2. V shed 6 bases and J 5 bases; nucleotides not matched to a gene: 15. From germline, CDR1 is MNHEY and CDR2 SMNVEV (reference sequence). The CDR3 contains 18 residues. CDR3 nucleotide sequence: TGTGCCAGCAGGGGGGGTGGACTAGCGGGAGGCCGGGCCCACGAGCAGTACTTC. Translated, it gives CASRGGGLAGGRAHEQYF.

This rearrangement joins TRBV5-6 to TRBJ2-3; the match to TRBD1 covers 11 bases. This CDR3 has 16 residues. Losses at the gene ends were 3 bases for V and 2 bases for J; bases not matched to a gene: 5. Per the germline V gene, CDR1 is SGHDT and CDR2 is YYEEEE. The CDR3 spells CASSSGTGGDTDTQYF. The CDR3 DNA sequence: TGTGCCAGCAGCTCCGGGACAGGGGGAGACACAGATACGCAGTATTTT.

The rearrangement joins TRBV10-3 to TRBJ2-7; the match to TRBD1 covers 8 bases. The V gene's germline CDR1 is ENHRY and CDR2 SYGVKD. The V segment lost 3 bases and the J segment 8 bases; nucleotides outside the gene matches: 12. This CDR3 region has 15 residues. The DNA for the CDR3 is TGTGCCATCAGTGATGGGACAGGATGGGTTTTAAAGCAGTACTTC. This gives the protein CAISDGTGWVLKQYF.

CDR3 sequence reads: CASSSPGVDYGYTF. The CDR3 nucleotides are TGTGCCAGCAGTTCCCCCGGGGTAGACTATGGCTACACCTTC. V and J are TRBV27 and TRBJ1-2; D is unclear. This CDR3 is 14 amino acids long. V lost 4 bases, J lost 3 bases, and 12 bases lay in between. Germline V gene lookup returns CDR1 MNHEY and CDR2 SMNVEV (reference sequence).

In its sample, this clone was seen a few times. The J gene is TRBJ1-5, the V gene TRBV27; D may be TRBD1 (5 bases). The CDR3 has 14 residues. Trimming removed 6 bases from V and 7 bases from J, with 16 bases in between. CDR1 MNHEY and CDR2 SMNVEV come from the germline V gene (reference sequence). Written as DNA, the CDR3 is TGTGCCAGCAGCCACAACCAGGGATACCAGCCCCAGCATTTT. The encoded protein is CASSHNQGYQPQHF.

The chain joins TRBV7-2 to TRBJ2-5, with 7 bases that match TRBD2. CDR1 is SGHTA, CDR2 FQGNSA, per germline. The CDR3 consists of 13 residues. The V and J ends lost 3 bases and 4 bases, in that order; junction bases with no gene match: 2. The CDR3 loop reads CASSLRGRETQYF. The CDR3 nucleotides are TGTGCCAGCAGCTTGCGGGGGAGAGAGACCCAGTACTTC. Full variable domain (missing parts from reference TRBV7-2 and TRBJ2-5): GAGVSQSPSNKVTEKGKDVELRCDPISGHTALYWYRQSLGQGLEFLIYFQGNSAPDKSGLPSDRFSAERTGGSVSTLTIQRTQQEDSAVYLCASSLRGRETQYFGPGTRLLVL.

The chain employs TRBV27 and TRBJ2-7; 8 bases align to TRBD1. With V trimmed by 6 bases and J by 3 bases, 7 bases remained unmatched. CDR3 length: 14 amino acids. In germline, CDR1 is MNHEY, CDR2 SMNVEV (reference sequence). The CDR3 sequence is CASSQTGEIYEQYF. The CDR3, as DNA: TGTGCCAGCAGCCAGACAGGGGAGATCTACGAGCAGTACTTC.

CDR3 in amino acids: CASSQPTSGSYEQYF. The CDR3 DNA reads as TGCGCCAGCAGCCAACCGACTAGCGGGAGCTACGAGCAGTACTTC. The V call is TRBV4-1, the J call TRBJ2-7; 12 nucleotides agree with TRBD2. Germline CDR1 is MGHRA and CDR2 is YSYEKL. With V trimmed by 2 bases and J by 3 bases, 2 bases remained unmatched. This CDR3 comprises 15 residues.

CDR3 DNA sequence: TGTGCCAGCAGCTTAGGGGCCGGGACTACCTACAATGAGCAGTTCTTC. Residues: CASSLGAGTTYNEQFF. The gene calls are TRBV7-6 and TRBJ2-1, with 7 positions matching TRBD2. Germline V gene lookup returns CDR1 SGHVS and CDR2 FNYEAQ. The CDR3 extends over 16 amino acids. J gave up 2 bases and V 1 base, and 5 bases lay outside the gene matches.

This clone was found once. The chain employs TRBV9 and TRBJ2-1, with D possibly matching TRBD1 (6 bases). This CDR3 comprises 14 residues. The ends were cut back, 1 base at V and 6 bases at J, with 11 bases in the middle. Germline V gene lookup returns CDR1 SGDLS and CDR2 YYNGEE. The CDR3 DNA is TGTGCCAGCAGCGTAACGGGGACACCCAATGAGCAGTTCTTC. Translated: CASSVTGTPNEQFF. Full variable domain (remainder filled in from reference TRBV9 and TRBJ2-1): DSGVTQTPKHLITATGQRVTLRCSPRSGDLSVYWYQQSLDQGLQFLIQYYNGEERAKGNILERFSAQQFPDLHSELNLSSLELGDSALYFCASSVTGTPNEQFFGPGTRLTVL.